This is a list of T cell receptor beta chains from one sample in a study of T cell responses to AZD1222 COVID-19 vaccine. Here immunoSEQ multiplex PCR was the method, and the copy in TCRdb shows in-frame clones only, minus some. Of about 150,000 clones listed, 80% to 90% are singletons. This sample comprised peripheral blood, obtained on day 0 of AZD1222 vaccination. These receptors were collected from an adult in good health. CDR3s include the opening cysteine and the closing phenylalanine or tryptophan. D genes are given only for firm matches. Size is omitted from some rows. Given values are once, few, many or a class for expanded clones.

v_call	clone_size	j_call	cdr3_length	d_call	cdr3_aa	cdr3_nt
TRBV19	-	TRBJ1-4	16	-	CASSRGSWATNEKLFF	TGTGCCAGTAGTAGGGGTTCTTGGGCAACTAATGAAAAACTGTTTTTT
TRBV7-9	-	TRBJ1-3	15	-	CASSLNVGSGNTIYF	TGTGCCAGCAGCTTAAACGTAGGGTCTGGAAACACCATATATTTT
TRBV4-2	-	TRBJ1-6	17	-	CASSQDPPTAYNSPLHF	TGTGCCAGCAGCCAAGATCCTCCCACTGCCTATAATTCACCCCTCCACTTT
TRBV12-3/TRBV12-4	-	TRBJ1-1	12	-	CASSFGGTEAFF	TGTGCCAGCAGCTTTGGTGGGACTGAAGCTTTCTTT
TRBV6-2/TRBV6-3	-	TRBJ2-2	12	-	CASSWAGRELFF	TGTGCCAGCAGTTGGGCAGGCCGGGAGCTGTTTTTT
TRBV6-5	-	TRBJ1-4	13	-	CASSYAGGRKLFF	TGTGCCAGCAGTTACGCGGGAGGACGAAAACTGTTTTTT
TRBV6-5	-	TRBJ1-2	12	-	CASGPARYGYTF	TGTGCCAGCGGCCCGGCGAGGTATGGCTACACCTTC
TRBV5-1	-	TRBJ1-1	14	TRBD1	CASTRQGVNTEAFF	TGCGCCAGCACGCGACAGGGGGTGAACACTGAAGCTTTCTTT
TRBV6-6	-	TRBJ2-2	11	-	CAIHAAGELFF	TGTGCCATACATGCGGCCGGGGAGCTGTTTTTT
TRBV6-2/TRBV6-3	-	TRBJ2-7	16	-	CASSYLTGTPSYEQYF	TGTGCCAGCAGTTACTTAACCGGGACACCATCCTACGAGCAGTACTTC
TRBV11-2	-	TRBJ1-3	15	-	CASTRLYGVGNTIYF	TGTGCCAGCACCCGATTGTATGGCGTGGGAAACACCATATATTTT
TRBV7-9	-	TRBJ2-7	15	TRBD1	CASSFSQGQNYEQYF	TGTGCCAGCAGCTTTTCCCAGGGACAGAACTACGAGCAGTACTTC
TRBV16	-	TRBJ2-1	15	-	CASSQSSPGDNEQFF	TGTGCCAGCAGCCAATCCTCTCCAGGGGACAATGAGCAGTTCTTC
TRBV29-1	-	TRBJ2-3	13	-	CSAWTVSTDTQYF	TGCAGCGCCTGGACAGTATCCACAGATACGCAGTATTTT
TRBV9	-	TRBJ2-7	14	TRBD1	CARLTGQGVVEQYF	TGTGCCAGACTCACGGGACAGGGGGTGGTCGAGCAGTACTTC
TRBV2	-	TRBJ2-2	14	TRBD2	CASMSLAGSGELFF	TGTGCCAGCATGAGCCTAGCGGGTTCTGGGGAGCTGTTTTTT
TRBV2	-	TRBJ1-1	13	-	CASRDNRAPEAFF	TGTGCCAGCAGGGACAACAGGGCCCCTGAAGCTTTCTTT
TRBV10-3	-	TRBJ2-1	13	-	CAISVSSDNEQFF	TGTGCCATCAGTGTATCTAGCGACAATGAGCAGTTCTTC
TRBV2	-	TRBJ1-2	17	-	CASSEALNQPGNYGYTF	TGTGCCAGCAGTGAAGCGCTGAATCAACCGGGGAACTATGGCTACACCTTC
TRBV29-1	-	TRBJ1-1	11	-	CSVLRTAEAFF	TGCAGCGTTTTGAGGACAGCTGAAGCTTTCTTT
TRBV4-1	-	TRBJ1-5	16	-	CASSPSGTSSNQPQHF	TGCGCCAGCAGCCCCTCCGGGACCTCGAGCAATCAGCCCCAGCATTTT
TRBV6-2/TRBV6-3	-	TRBJ1-2	16	-	CASSAIGGNKFYGYTF	TGTGCCAGCAGTGCCATAGGAGGAAACAAATTCTATGGCTACACCTTC
TRBV7-7	-	TRBJ2-3	13	-	CASTPLGPDTQYF	TGTGCTAGCACCCCTCTAGGCCCAGATACGCAGTATTTT
TRBV15	-	TRBJ2-2	16	TRBD1	CATSPPGTGFVGELFF	TGTGCCACCAGCCCCCCCGGGACAGGGTTTGTCGGGGAGCTGTTTTTT
TRBV11-3	-	TRBJ1-1	17	-	CASSLAGLPGEGTEAFF	TGTGCCAGCAGCTTAGCAGGATTGCCCGGGGAAGGTACTGAAGCTTTCTTT
TRBV6-5	-	TRBJ2-5	12	-	CASRRGLETQYF	TGTGCCAGCAGACGAGGGTTGGAGACCCAGTACTTC
TRBV7-2	-	TRBJ2-7	15	TRBD1	CASSARDRGWYEQYF	TGTGCCAGCAGCGCCCGGGACAGAGGGTGGTACGAGCAGTACTTC
TRBV28	-	TRBJ1-1	14	-	CATRILGTGYEAFF	TGTGCCACCCGAATTTTGGGGACGGGATATGAAGCTTTCTTT
TRBV19	-	TRBJ1-3	12	-	CASSIPGNTIYF	TGTGCCAGTAGTATCCCTGGAAACACCATATATTTT
TRBV6-5	-	TRBJ2-2	12	-	CATRMDIRELFF	TGTGCCACCAGGATGGATATCCGGGAGCTGTTTTTT
TRBV5-1	few	TRBJ2-3	14	-	CASSLGPNGDTQYF	TGCGCCAGCAGCTTGGGACCTAACGGAGATACGCAGTATTTT
TRBV2	-	TRBJ1-2	14	-	CASSEANSNYGYTF	TGTGCCAGCAGTGAAGCAAACAGCAACTATGGCTACACCTTC
TRBV12-5	-	TRBJ1-2	18	TRBD1	CASGLVRGQGDYNYGYTF	TGTGCTAGTGGTTTGGTACGGGGACAGGGGGATTATAACTATGGCTACACCTTC
TRBV7-7	-	TRBJ1-6	14	-	CASSLDQGISPLHF	TGTGCTAGCAGCTTGGATCAGGGGATTTCACCCCTCCACTTT
TRBV5-1	-	TRBJ1-6	14	-	CASSRAGNNSPLHF	TGCGCCAGCAGTCGGGCGGGAAATAATTCACCCCTCCACTTT
TRBV4-2	-	TRBJ1-1	14	TRBD1	CASSQSNRGDEAFF	TGTGCCAGCAGCCAAAGTAACAGGGGGGATGAAGCTTTCTTT
TRBV6-5	once	TRBJ2-5	14	-	CASSLPGVGETQYF	TGTGCCAGCAGCCTCCCGGGGGTCGGCGAGACCCAGTACTTC
TRBV11-2	-	TRBJ1-6	14	-	CASSFTVFNSPLHF	TGTGCCAGCAGCTTTACAGTATTTAATTCACCCCTCCACTTT
TRBV3-1/TRBV3-2	-	TRBJ2-7	17	-	CASSQGAVLAESYEQYF	TGTGCCAGCAGCCAAGGTGCGGTACTAGCCGAAAGCTACGAGCAGTACTTC
TRBV7-3	-	TRBJ1-1	13	-	CASSLQGNTEAFF	TGTGCCAGCAGCTTACAAGGGAACACTGAAGCTTTCTTT
TRBV6-5	-	TRBJ2-7	14	-	CASSYGLATYEQYF	TGTGCCAGCAGTTATGGTTTAGCTACCTACGAGCAGTACTTC
TRBV6-1	-	TRBJ1-1	15	-	CASSETGQGNTEAFF	TGTGCCAGCAGTGAGACGGGGCAGGGGAACACTGAAGCTTTCTTT
TRBV12-3/TRBV12-4	-	TRBJ1-5	13	-	CASSFGSNQPQHF	TGTGCCAGCAGTTTCGGCAGCAATCAGCCCCAGCATTTT
TRBV19	-	TRBJ1-5	15	-	CASSIEDSSNQPQHF	TGTGCCAGTAGTATAGAGGACAGTAGCAATCAGCCCCAGCATTTT
TRBV29-1	-	TRBJ2-1	13	-	CSVLHQYGGEQFF	TGCAGCGTGCTACACCAGTATGGCGGCGAGCAGTTCTTC
TRBV7-9	-	TRBJ2-1	12	-	CASSLGDTSRFF	TGTGCCAGCAGCTTAGGGGACACCAGCCGGTTCTTC
TRBV28	-	TRBJ2-7	13	-	CASAGQSSYEQYF	TGTGCCAGCGCGGGACAGAGCTCCTACGAGCAGTACTTC
TRBV11-2	-	TRBJ2-6	14	-	CASSLTPGANVLTF	TGTGCCAGCAGCTTAACTCCGGGGGCCAACGTCCTGACTTTC
TRBV12-3/TRBV12-4	-	TRBJ2-5	13	-	CASSLVLRETQYF	TGTGCCAGCAGTCTAGTATTGAGAGAGACCCAGTACTTC
TRBV7-6	-	TRBJ2-3	16	TRBD1	CASSLVGTASTDTQYF	TGTGCCAGCAGCTTAGTCGGGACAGCTAGCACAGATACGCAGTATTTT
TRBV11-2	-	TRBJ2-3	15	TRBD2	CASTPGAGGSDTQYF	TGTGCCAGCACCCCGGGGGCGGGGGGATCAGATACGCAGTATTTT
TRBV3-1/TRBV3-2	-	TRBJ2-7	14	-	CASSHEGGDTEQYF	TGTGCCAGCAGCCACGAAGGTGGGGATACCGAGCAGTACTTC
TRBV27	-	TRBJ1-5	15	-	CASSLSGLGGQPQHF	TGTGCCAGCAGTTTATCGGGGTTGGGCGGTCAGCCCCAGCATTTT
TRBV7-2	once	TRBJ1-1	14	-	CASSLARGNTEAFF	TGTGCCAGCAGCTTAGCACGGGGGAACACTGAAGCTTTCTTT
TRBV6-1	-	TRBJ1-3	15	TRBD1	CASSEGQGRGNTIYF	TGTGCCAGCAGTGAAGGACAGGGAAGGGGAAACACCATATATTTT
TRBV19	-	TRBJ1-1	14	-	CASRKETMNTEAFF	TGTGCCAGTAGGAAAGAGACAATGAACACTGAAGCTTTCTTT
TRBV25-1	-	TRBJ2-3	16	-	CASLPTGSLGTDTQYF	TGTGCCAGCTTACCGACGGGATCCTTAGGCACAGATACGCAGTATTTT
TRBV5-6	-	TRBJ1-3	14	-	CASSLFNSGNTIYF	TGTGCCAGCAGCTTATTTAACTCTGGAAACACCATATATTTT